The present TCR beta chain was sequenced within a study of response to subunit inactivated influenza vaccine. TCRdb passed the RT-PCR reads through MiXCR, listing each CDR3 protein once. In the table there are more than 550,000 distinct CDR3 sequences, 11% of which are singletons. This CDR3 comprises 16 residues. CDR1 and CDR2 from the germline V gene are SGHRS and YFSETQ. Trimming pared 0 bases from V and 7 bases from J, leaving 19 bases between. This same sample was also taken into another study, of T cells expressing NK-cell markers. That paper states: As the method of synthesis, 5'RACE template switching with UMIs yielded TCR beta cDNA. These clonotypes also led the CD3+CD56-NKG2C+ fraction in a handful of donors.

V and J are TRBV5-1 and TRBJ2-5; TRBD2 might be the D (5 bases). Sequenced material: PBMCs from blood, taken on the day of vaccination. The clonotype originates from a man aged 45-60 years who received an inactivated influenza vaccine. CDR3 DNA sequence: TGCGCCAGCAGCTTGGACCGGGGTCAGATTTCAGGGACCCAGTACTTC. The encoded protein is CASSLDRGQISGTQYF.